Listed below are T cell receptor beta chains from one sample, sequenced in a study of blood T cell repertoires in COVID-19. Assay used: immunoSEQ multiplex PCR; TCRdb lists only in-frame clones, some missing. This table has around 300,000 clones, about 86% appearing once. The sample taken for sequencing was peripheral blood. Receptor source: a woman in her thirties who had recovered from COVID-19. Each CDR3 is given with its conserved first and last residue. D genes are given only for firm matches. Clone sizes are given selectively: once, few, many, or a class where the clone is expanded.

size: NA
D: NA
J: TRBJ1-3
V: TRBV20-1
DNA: TGCAGTGCTAGTCGGGGTTCCTCTGGAAACACCATATATTTT
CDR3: CSASRGSSGNTIYF

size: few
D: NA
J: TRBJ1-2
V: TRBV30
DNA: TGTGCCTGGATAATTTTTGGCTACACCTTC
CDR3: CAWIIFGYTF

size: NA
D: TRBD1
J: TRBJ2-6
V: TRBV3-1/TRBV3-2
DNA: TGTGCCAGCAGCCAAGAGGGGGACAGTCCATCTGGGGCCAACGTCCTGACTTTC
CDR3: CASSQEGDSPSGANVLTF

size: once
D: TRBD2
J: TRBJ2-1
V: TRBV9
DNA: TGTGCCAGCAGCCCAGGACTAGAGGCCTACAATGAGCAGTTCTTC
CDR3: CASSPGLEAYNEQFF

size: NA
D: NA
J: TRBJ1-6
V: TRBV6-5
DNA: TGTGCCAGCAGTTACTCGGGGGGAAATTCACCCCTCCACTTT
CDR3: CASSYSGGNSPLHF

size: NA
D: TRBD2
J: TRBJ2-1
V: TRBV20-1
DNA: TGCAGTGCTAGTGGGCTAGCGGGGGGGTCCTACAATGAGCAGTTCTTC
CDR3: CSASGLAGGSYNEQFF

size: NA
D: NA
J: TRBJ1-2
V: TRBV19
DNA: TGTGCCAGTAGTATAGACCACAGGAATGGCTACACCTTC
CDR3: CASSIDHRNGYTF

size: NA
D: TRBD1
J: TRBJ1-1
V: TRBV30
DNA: TGTGCCTGGAGTGTACAGACAGGGGCATCGTTCGCAGCTTTCTTT
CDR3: CAWSVQTGASFAAFF

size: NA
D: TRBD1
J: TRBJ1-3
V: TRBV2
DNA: TGTGCCAGCAGCCGCGACAGGGCCTACTCTGGAAACACCATATATTTT
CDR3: CASSRDRAYSGNTIYF

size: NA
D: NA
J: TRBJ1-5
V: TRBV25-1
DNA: TGTGCCAGCAGTGACAGGGTTACTCAGCCCCAGCATTTT
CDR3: CASSDRVTQPQHF

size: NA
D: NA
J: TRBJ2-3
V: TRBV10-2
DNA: TGCGCCAGCAGCCTGGGGCGGGGGCCACCCACAGATACGCAGTATTTT
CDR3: CASSLGRGPPTDTQYF

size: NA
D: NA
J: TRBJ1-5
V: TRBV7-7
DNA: TGTGCTAGCAGCTTAGACAGTTTGTGGTCCCCCCAGAGCAATCAGCCCCAGCATTTT
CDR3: CASSLDSLWSPQSNQPQHF

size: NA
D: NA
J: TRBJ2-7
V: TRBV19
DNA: TGTGCCAGTAGTGATCTTGGGGGGACCTACGAGCAGTACTTC
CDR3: CASSDLGGTYEQYF

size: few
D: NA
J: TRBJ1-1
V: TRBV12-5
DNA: TGTGCTAGTGGTCTGACCGGGGGTGGCACTGAAGCTTTCTTT
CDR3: CASGLTGGGTEAFF

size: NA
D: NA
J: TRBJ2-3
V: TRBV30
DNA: TGTGCCTGGAGTGAGAGGGGGGGCCCAGATACGCAGTATTTT
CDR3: CAWSERGGPDTQYF

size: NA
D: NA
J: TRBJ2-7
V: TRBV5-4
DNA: TGTGCCAGCAGCTTTGACAGCACCACCTACGAGCAGTACTTC
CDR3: CASSFDSTTYEQYF

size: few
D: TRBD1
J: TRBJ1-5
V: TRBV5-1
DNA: TGCGCCAGCAGCTCCACAGGGGGCGCGGGTCAGCCCCAGCATTTT
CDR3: CASSSTGGAGQPQHF

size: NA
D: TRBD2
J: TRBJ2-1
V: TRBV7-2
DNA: TGTGCCAGCAGCCTACTAGCGGGAGTTCGGGATGAGCAGTTCTTC
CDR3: CASSLLAGVRDEQFF

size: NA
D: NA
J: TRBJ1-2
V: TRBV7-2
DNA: TGTGCCAGCAGCCACCGGGGGGGGCCCGGCTACACCTTC
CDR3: CASSHRGGPGYTF

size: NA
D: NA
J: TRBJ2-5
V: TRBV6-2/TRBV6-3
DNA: TGTGCCAGCAGTAGGGGGGAGACCCAGTACTTC
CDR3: CASSRGETQYF

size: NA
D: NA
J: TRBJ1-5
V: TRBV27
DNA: TGTGCCAGCAGTTTTGACTATAGCAATCAGCCCCAGCATTTT
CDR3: CASSFDYSNQPQHF

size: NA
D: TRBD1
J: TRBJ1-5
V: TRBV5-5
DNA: TGTGCCAGCAGCTTGCGACAGGGGGTAGGGCAGCCCCAGCATTTT
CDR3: CASSLRQGVGQPQHF

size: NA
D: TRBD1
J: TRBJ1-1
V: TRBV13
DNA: TGTGCCAGCAGCATACCCGGGACAGGGGAGAACACTGAAGCTTTCTTT
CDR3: CASSIPGTGENTEAFF

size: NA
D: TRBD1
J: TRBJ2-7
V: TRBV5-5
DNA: TGTGCCAGCAGCTTCGGGGACAGGGGGTTCGACGAGCAGTACTTC
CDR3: CASSFGDRGFDEQYF

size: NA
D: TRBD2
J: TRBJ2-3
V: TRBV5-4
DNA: TGTGCCAGCAGCTTGGAGCAGGGAGGGAGCACAGATACGCAGTATTTT
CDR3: CASSLEQGGSTDTQYF

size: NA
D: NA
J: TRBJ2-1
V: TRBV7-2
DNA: TGTGCCAGCAGCTCCGCACAGGCCCACAATGAGCAGTTCTTC
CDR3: CASSSAQAHNEQFF